This entry lists 14 T cell receptor beta chains sequenced from one sample in a study of cytomegalovirus exposure and HLA in healthy donors. Amplification used 60 Vbeta primers and 13 Jbeta primers. Generated by immunoSEQ multiplex PCR, the TCRdb table keeps only in-frame clones and is missing some. The table lists 100,000 to 150,000 clones, 75% to 90% of them singletons. Material for sequencing was PBMCs. The receptors here all came from a man aged 50 to 60 in good health and CMV-seronegative.

This chain links TRBV28 with TRBJ1-5, with TRBD1 matching 8 bases. V gave up 4 bases and J gave up 5 bases; unmatched junction bases: 13. This CDR3 is 17 amino acids long. The germline V gene has CDR1 MDHEN and CDR2 SYDVKM. The CDR3 loop reads CASSSRRTGTGHQPQHF. The CDR3 DNA reads TGTGCCAGCAGTTCGCGTCGAACCGGGACAGGCCATCAGCCCCAGCATTTT.

The V gene is TRBV9, the J gene TRBJ1-2; possible D gene TRBD1, 5 bases. V lost 0 bases and J 5 bases, leaving 14 bases between the germline ends. The CDR3 loop spans 15 amino acids. Germline CDR1 is SGDLS and CDR2 is YYNGEE. The CDR3 nucleotides read TGTGCCAGCAGCGTAGGGGGGGAAGGTCGGTATGGCTACACCTTC. Protein sequence: CASSVGGEGRYGYTF.

This clone came up once. The chain couples TRBV5-3 to TRBJ1-5; 8 bases fit TRBD1. TRBV5-3 is an ORF, with its function uncertain. This CDR3 region has 17 residues. Losses at the gene ends were 2 bases for V and 2 bases for J; bases not matched to a gene: 9. In nucleotides, the CDR3 is TGTGCCAGAAGCTTCTTAGCAGGGGGCACGGGCAATCAGCCCCAGCATTTT. This translates into CARSFLAGGTGNQPQHF.

The chain combines TRBV13 with TRBJ2-5, with 7 nucleotides matching TRBD1. The CDR3 length is 14 residues. V was pared by 7 bases and J by 0 bases, with 5 bases of the junction left unmatched. Per the germline V gene, CDR1 is PRHDT and CDR2 is FYEKMQ (reference sequence). CDR3 in DNA: TGTGCCAGCAACCAACAGGGGTACCAAGAGACCCAGTACTTC. This gives the protein CASNQQGYQETQYF.

This chain links TRBV7-9 with TRBJ2-3; 12 bases agree with TRBD2. The CDR3 covers 17 residues. With 5 bases clipped from V and 2 bases from J, the junction kept 8 bases outside the gene matches. CDR1 and CDR2 from the germline V gene are SEHNR and FQNEAQ (reference sequence). The CDR3: CASSPRLAGVYTDTQYF. CDR3 DNA: TGTGCCAGCAGCCCCCGACTAGCGGGAGTTTACACAGATACGCAGTATTTT.

The chain combines TRBV6-5 with TRBJ1-6; 9 bases align to TRBD1. In germline, CDR1 is MNHEY, CDR2 SVGAGI. V gave up 6 bases and J gave up 10 bases; unmatched junction bases: 10. The CDR3 has 15 residues. DNA of the CDR3: TGTGCCAGCAGCCAGGGACAGGGTAGACTCTCACCCCTCCACTTT. Amino acids: CASSQGQGRLSPLHF.

The gene calls are TRBV7-3 and TRBJ2-3; possible D gene TRBD1, 6 bases. V was shortened by 5 bases and J by 2 bases, with 14 bases between the two germline ends. The CDR3 consists of 15 residues. From germline, CDR1 is SGHTA and CDR2 FQGTGA. CDR3 protein: CASSRGTGTTDTQYF. The CDR3 region has the DNA TGTGCCAGCAGCAGGGGAACAGGGACCACAGATACGCAGTATTTT. Based on the CDR3 plus reference TRBV7-3 and TRBJ2-3, the full variable domain is GAGVSQTPSNKVTEKGKYVELRCDPISGHTALYWYRQSLGQGPEFLIYFQGTGAADDSGLPNDRFFAVRPEGSVSTLKIQRTERGDSAVYLCASSRGTGTTDTQYFGPGTRLTVL.

The rearrangement uses TRBV12-1 and TRBJ2-3; TRBD1 is taken as the D call from the table, unchecked against the DNA. TRBV12-1 is marked as a pseudogene. The CDR3 runs to 20 residues. CDR3 sequence (DNA): TGTGCCAGCAGCTTTCTTGGACAGGGGCAAATAAGTAGGCGAGAAGATACGCAGTATTTT. It translates to CASSFLGQGQISRREDTQYF.

This clone was detected a few times. The genes are TRBV27 and TRBJ2-7; the match to TRBD2 covers 8 bases. CDR1 is MNHEY, CDR2 SMNVEV, per germline (reference sequence). V shed 5 bases and J 5 bases; nucleotides not matched to a gene: 2. The CDR3 extends over 12 amino acids. Written as DNA, the CDR3 is TGTGCCAGCAGTACTAGCGGCGACGAGCAGTACTTC. Its protein is CASSTSGDEQYF.

About this clone itself: At one end the junction does not follow the germline gene, possibly because of a read error. This chain links TRBV7-7 with TRBJ2-5; 11 bases are shared with TRBD2. CDR3 length: 16 amino acids. The germline V gene has CDR1 SSHAT and CDR2 FNYEAQ (reference sequence). CDR3 sequence reads: CASSPRLAGRQETQYF. CDR3 coding DNA: TGTGCTAGCAGCCCCAGACTAGCGGGGAGGCAAGAGACCCAGTACTTC.

The J gene is TRBJ2-2, the V gene TRBV19, with 13 nucleotides matching TRBD2. The CDR3 has 18 residues. The germline CDR1 and CDR2 sequences are LNHDA and SQIVND (reference sequence). V was pared by 5 bases and J by 2 bases, with 8 bases of the junction left unmatched. The CDR3 region is CASSGRLAGGTNTGELFF. The CDR3 DNA reads as TGTGCCAGTAGTGGACGACTAGCGGGGGGCACTAACACCGGGGAGCTGTTTTTT.

The rearrangement uses TRBV30 and TRBJ2-1, with TRBD1 identical over 9 bases. V shed 5 bases, J shed 8 bases, and the junction held 4 bases outside the gene matches. The germline V gene has CDR1 GTSNPN and CDR2 SVGIG (reference sequence). CDR3 length: 12 residues. CDR3 sequence: CAWGTGSDEQFF. DNA of the CDR3: TGTGCCTGGGGGACAGGGAGCGATGAGCAGTTCTTC.

CDR3 DNA: TGTGCCAGCAGCTTGTATACTAGCGGGGGGCCGACCTACGAGCAGTACTTC. This codes for CASSLYTSGGPTYEQYF. This sequence joins TRBV5-6 and TRBJ2-7; 12 bases map to TRBD2. Germline CDR1 reads SGHDT; CDR2 reads YYEEEE. The CDR3 has 17 amino acids. The V gene end was trimmed by 1 base and the J gene end by 2 bases; junction bases not matched to a gene: 7.

The genes are TRBV5-1 and TRBJ2-3; tentatively, D is TRBD2 (6 bases). This CDR3 has 15 amino acids. Trimming took 4 bases from V and 3 from J, leaving 15 bases between them. CDR1 is SGHRS, CDR2 YFSETQ, per germline. The CDR3 reads CASSPTSLRTDTQYF. In DNA form, the CDR3 reads TGCGCCAGCAGCCCGACTAGTTTGAGGACAGATACGCAGTATTTT.